This entry lists 23 T cell receptor beta chains sequenced from one sample in a study of OX40 agonist ivuxolimab in advanced cancers. Produced via immunoSEQ multiplex PCR; TCRdb's table is partial and in-frame only. This table has about 62,000 clones, about 88% appearing once. The material was CD4+ or CD8+ T cells sorted from blood, obtained in a trial of the OX40 agonist ivuxolimab. These TCRs come from an adult with an advanced solid tumor such as melanoma, head and neck, liver or kidney cancer.

This clone was recorded once. The rearrangement links TRBV7-9 to TRBJ1-4; D might be TRBD1 (6 bases). Trimming pared 4 bases from V and 8 bases from J, leaving 17 bases between. This CDR3 is 15 amino acids long. Germline V gene lookup returns CDR1 SEHNR and CDR2 FQNEAQ (reference sequence). The CDR3: CASSSPGTRGEKLFF. The CDR3 nucleotides read TGTGCCAGCAGCTCACCCGGGACTAGGGGGGAAAAACTGTTTTTT. Full variable domain (remainder filled in from reference TRBV7-9 and TRBJ1-4): DTGVSQNPRHKITKRGQNVTFRCDPISEHNRLYWYRQTLGQGPEFLTYFQNEAQLEKSRLLSDRFSAERPKGSFSTLEIQRTEQGDSAMYLCASSSPGTRGEKLFFGSGTQLSVL.

By share of the sample, this clone is medium-sized (0.01 to 0.1%). The CDR3 DNA reads as TGTGCCAGCTCACCACCGGGACTGATGACTTCAGGCGAGCAGTACTTC. It translates to CASSPPGLMTSGEQYF. The chain is built from TRBV18 and TRBJ2-7, with D possibly TRBD2 on 6 matching bases. CDR1 and CDR2 from the germline V gene are KGHSH and LQKENI. CDR3 length equals 16 residues. The V gene lost 0 bases and the J gene lost 6 bases, with 18 bases spanning the gap. Variable domain in full (rest from reference TRBV18 and TRBJ2-7): NAGVMQNPRHLVRRRGQEARLRCSPMKGHSHVYWYRQLPEEGLKFMVYLQKENIIDESGMPKERFSAEFPKEGPSILRIQQVVRGDSAAYFCASSPPGLMTSGEQYFGPGTRLTVT.

The chain carries TRBV11-1 and TRBJ2-2; no clear D. CDR3 length equals 12 residues. Germline values: CDR1 SGHAT, CDR2 FQDESV (reference sequence). V lost 5 bases and J lost 5, with 6 bases in between. The CDR3 DNA follows: TGTGCCAGCAGCCTCATTACCGGGGAGCTGTTTTTT. Protein product: CASSLITGELFF.

The rearrangement joins TRBV10-2 to TRBJ2-3; maybe TRBD1 (6 bases). The CDR3 spans 15 residues. Germline CDR1 is WSHSY and CDR2 is SAAADI. The ends were cut back, 3 bases at V and 0 bases at J, with 10 bases in the middle. CDR3: CASSDGTLSTDTQYF. CDR3 bases: TGCGCCAGCAGTGACGGGACACTTAGCACAGATACGCAGTATTTT.

The gene calls are TRBV5-4 and TRBJ1-3; 8 bases match TRBD1. CDR1 SGHNT and CDR2 YYREEE come from the germline V gene (reference sequence). With V trimmed by 4 bases and J by 0 bases, 6 bases remained unmatched. CDR3 length: 16 residues. DNA of the CDR3: TGTGCCAGCAGCGTGGGACAGGCCGTCTCTGGAAACACCATATATTTT. Encoded protein: CASSVGQAVSGNTIYF.

The V gene is TRBV6-4, the J gene TRBJ2-7, with D tentatively TRBD1 or TRBD2 (5 bases each). The CDR3 covers 15 residues. Trimming took off 4 bases at V and 2 bases at J, with 15 bases between the two ends. Germline lookup yields CDR1 MRHNA and CDR2 SNTAGT. CDR3 in amino acids: CASSGKQGPTYEQYF. Here the CDR3 DNA reads TGTGCCAGCAGTGGTAAGCAGGGACCAACCTACGAGCAGTACTTC.

The CDR3 here is CASSPMRLAGIPDTQYF. The CDR3 bases are TGTGCCAGCTCACCCATGAGACTAGCGGGGATCCCGGATACGCAGTATTTT. V and J are TRBV18 and TRBJ2-3; TRBD2 matches at 11 bases. The germline gives CDR1 KGHSH, CDR2 LQKENI. The V segment lost 3 bases and the J segment 6 bases; nucleotides outside the gene matches: 11. The CDR3 contains 17 residues.

The chain carries TRBV6-5 and TRBJ2-3, with 12 bases lining up with TRBD2. CDR3 length: 15 amino acids. The V gene end was trimmed by 2 bases and the J gene end by 8 bases; junction bases not matched to a gene: 5. Per the germline V gene, CDR1 is MNHEY and CDR2 is SVGAGI. The CDR3, as DNA: TGTGCCAGCAGTTACGGGCCTAGCGGGAGGGGTACGCAGTATTTT. Encoded protein: CASSYGPSGRGTQYF.

This clone was observed a handful of times. Here the CDR3 reads CASSSSPGGYTF. The DNA for the CDR3 is TGTGCCAGCAGCTCCTCCCCGGGGGGCTACACCTTC. V is TRBV7-8 and J is TRBJ1-2, with D unresolved. Germline V gene data show CDR1 as SGHVS and CDR2 as FQNEAQ. V was shortened by 4 bases and J by 8 bases, with 11 bases between the two germline ends. The length of the CDR3 is 12 residues.

The genes are TRBV10-1 and TRBJ1-2; possible D gene TRBD1, 6 bases. Germline V gene sequence: CDR1 WNHNN, CDR2 SYGVQD (reference sequence). This CDR3 contains 12 residues. Trimming took off 8 bases at V and 4 bases at J, with 11 bases between the two ends. DNA for the CDR3: TGCGCCAGCTCAGAGGACAGCTATGGCTACACCTTC. It translates to CASSEDSYGYTF.

The chain recombines TRBV21-1 with TRBJ2-2; the table's D call, TRBD2, was not checked against the DNA. TRBV21-1 is tagged as a pseudogene. The CDR3 has 16 amino acids. CDR3 bases: TGTGCCAGCAGCCCTTTTACGAAAAGTAGTACCGGGGAGCTGTTTTTT. The encoded protein is CASSPFTKSSTGELFF.

The chain is built from TRBV19 and TRBJ2-3, with D tentatively TRBD2 (5 bases). The CDR3 loop spans 14 amino acids. CDR1 is LNHDA and CDR2 is SQIVND in the germline V gene (reference sequence). V lost 5 bases, J lost 0 bases, and 9 bases lay in between. The CDR3 region is CASSWGASTDTQYF. CDR3 sequence (DNA): TGTGCCAGTAGTTGGGGAGCTAGCACAGATACGCAGTATTTT. Drawing the rest from reference TRBV19 and TRBJ2-3, the complete variable domain is DGGITQSPKYLFRKEGQNVTLSCEQNLNHDAMYWYRQDPGQGLRLIYYSQIVNDFQKGDIAEGYSVSREKKESFPLTVTSAQKNPTAFYLCASSWGASTDTQYFGPGTRLTVL.

The V and J genes are TRBV27 and TRBJ2-2; 7 positions match TRBD2. The CDR3 spans 14 residues. CDR1 is MNHEY, CDR2 SMNVEV, per germline (reference sequence). V shed 8 bases, J shed 2 bases, and the junction held 5 bases outside the gene matches. The CDR3 protein is CASSRDYNTGELFF. The CDR3 DNA sequence: TGTGCCAGCTCAAGGGACTATAACACCGGGGAGCTGTTTTTT.

The rearrangement links TRBV7-9 to TRBJ2-5; 11 positions match TRBD1. This CDR3 is 15 amino acids long. From germline, CDR1 is SEHNR and CDR2 FQNEAQ (reference sequence). V lost 5 bases, J lost 4 bases, and 6 bases stayed unmatched. CDR3 sequence reads: CASSVWTGGGETQYF. CDR3 DNA sequence: TGTGCCAGCAGCGTCTGGACAGGGGGCGGAGAGACCCAGTACTTC. The variable domain in full, with the rest retrieved from reference TRBV7-9 and TRBJ2-5, is DTGVSQNPRHKITKRGQNVTFRCDPISEHNRLYWYRQTLGQGPEFLTYFQNEAQLEKSRLLSDRFSAERPKGSFSTLEIQRTEQGDSAMYLCASSVWTGGGETQYFGPGTRLLVL.

CDR3 protein: CASSQDVGSTSGETQYF. The CDR3 DNA reads TGTGCCAGCAGCCAAGATGTCGGGAGTACCAGTGGTGAGACCCAGTACTTC. The J gene is TRBJ2-5, the V gene TRBV4-2, with D maybe TRBD2 (6 bases). This CDR3 is built from 17 residues. V lost 0 bases and J 5 bases, leaving 19 bases between the germline ends. CDR1 LGHNA and CDR2 YNFKEQ come from the germline V gene.

This rearrangement joins TRBV10-3 to TRBJ2-5; the match to TRBD2 covers 13 bases. The tail of the sequence fits TRBJ2-7 better, so the J call may be wrong. CDR1 and CDR2 from the germline V gene are ENHRY and SYGVKD. The CDR3 contains 16 residues. The CDR3: CAIRATLAGGTYEQYF. For the CDR3, the DNA is TGTGCCATCAGGGCCACACTAGCGGGAGGGACCTACGAGCAGTACTTC.

This rearrangement joins TRBV19 to TRBJ2-5; maybe TRBD1 (5 bases). In germline, CDR1 is LNHDA, CDR2 SQIVND (reference sequence). The V and J ends lost 5 bases and 6 bases respectively, with 10 bases between them. The CDR3 has 12 amino acids. In DNA, the CDR3 is TGTGCCAGTAGTCCCCAGGGCAAGACCCAGTACTTC. Its translation is CASSPQGKTQYF.

The V call is TRBV19, the J call TRBJ2-4, with TRBD2 as a possible D gene (6 bases). Germline lookup yields CDR1 LNHDA and CDR2 SQIVND (reference sequence). This CDR3 comprises 15 residues. Trimming removed 3 bases at V and 0 bases at J, with 9 bases between. The chain's CDR3 is CASSIGGVAKNIQYF. In DNA, the CDR3 is TGTGCCAGTAGTATCGGGGGTGTAGCCAAAAACATTCAGTACTTC. Full variable domain (remainder filled in from reference TRBV19 and TRBJ2-4): DGGITQSPKYLFRKEGQNVTLSCEQNLNHDAMYWYRQDPGQGLRLIYYSQIVNDFQKGDIAEGYSVSREKKESFPLTVTSAQKNPTAFYLCASSIGGVAKNIQYFGAGTRLSVL.

V usage is TRBV18 and J usage is TRBJ1-2; tentative D call: TRBD1 (5 bases). CDR3 length: 16 amino acids. Trimming removed 3 bases from V and 0 bases from J, with 14 bases in between. In germline, CDR1 is KGHSH, CDR2 LQKENI. DNA for the CDR3: TGTGCCAGCTCACCTAACCCAGGGTTAGCTAACTATGGCTACACCTTC. Translating gives CASSPNPGLANYGYTF.

The chain couples TRBV28 to TRBJ1-2, with a tentative D call TRBD1 (5 bases). The V end was cut by 4 bases, the J end by 8 bases, with 20 bases between. CDR3 length: 15 amino acids. In germline, CDR1 is MDHEN, CDR2 SYDVKM. CDR3 sequence: CASSSETWRGKGYTF. In DNA, the CDR3 is TGTGCCAGCAGTTCGGAGACCTGGCGGGGGAAAGGCTACACCTTC.

The chain has TRBV5-5 and TRBJ2-2; 8 bases map to TRBD1. The CDR3 totals 15 residues. The germline V gene has CDR1 SGHKS and CDR2 YYEKEE (reference sequence). Trimming cost V 1 base and J 3 bases; bases outside gene matches: 2. The DNA for the CDR3 is TGTGCCAGCAGCTTGTACAGGGGGGACACCGGGGAGCTGTTTTTT. Translating it yields CASSLYRGDTGELFF.

The chain carries TRBV19 and TRBJ1-3; 9 nucleotides match TRBD1. J gave up 1 base and V 3 bases, and 4 bases lay outside the gene matches. This CDR3 contains 16 residues. Germline lookup yields CDR1 LNHDA and CDR2 SQIVND (reference sequence). CDR3 sequence: CASSIWGQGSGNTIYF. The CDR3 coding sequence is TGTGCCAGTAGTATTTGGGGACAGGGATCTGGAAACACCATATATTTT.

This chain uses TRBV9 with TRBJ2-2; a weak D match, TRBD1 (6 bases). Germline values: CDR1 SGDLS, CDR2 YYNGEE. Trimming removed 0 bases at V and 5 bases at J, with 11 bases between. The CDR3 contains 15 residues. CDR3 sequence reads: CASSVVGQSTGELFF. The CDR3 DNA is TGTGCCAGCAGCGTAGTCGGACAGAGTACCGGGGAGCTGTTTTTT.